Reported below is one TCR beta chain. The sample is drawn from a study of shared clonotypes between healthy human individuals. With 5 bases removed from V and 8 bases from J, the gap between germline ends came to 9 bases. The length of the CDR3 is 11 residues. Germline values: CDR1 LNHNV, CDR2 YYDKDF (reference sequence). Sequenced by immunoSEQ multiplex PCR; TCRdb stores in-frame clones only, minus some. The data contain 470,000 or so clones, approximately 82% of them singletons. Sequenced: PBMCs. The chain recombines TRBV15 with TRBJ1-1, with D tentatively TRBD1 (6 bases). This receptor was obtained from a woman in her thirties or forties in good health. Some clones in this sample may be carry-over from other donors' samples. The CDR3 DNA is TGTGCCACCAGCGATGGGACAGAAGCTTTCTTT. It encodes CATSDGTEAFF.